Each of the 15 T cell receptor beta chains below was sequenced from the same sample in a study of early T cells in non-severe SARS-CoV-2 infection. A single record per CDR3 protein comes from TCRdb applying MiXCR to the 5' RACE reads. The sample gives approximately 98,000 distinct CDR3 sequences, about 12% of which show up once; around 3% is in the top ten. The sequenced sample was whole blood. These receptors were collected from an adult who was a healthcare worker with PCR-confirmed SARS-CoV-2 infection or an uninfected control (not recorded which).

CDR3 DNA: TGCAGCGTTGCCGATACAGGGATTCTTGAAGCTTTCTTT. This translates into CSVADTGILEAFF. The rearrangement joins TRBV29-1 to TRBJ1-1; weak D call: TRBD1 (6 bases). Trimming removed 4 bases at V and 7 bases at J, with 16 bases between. Germline loops: CDR1 SQVTM, CDR2 ANQGSEA. The CDR3 contains 13 residues.

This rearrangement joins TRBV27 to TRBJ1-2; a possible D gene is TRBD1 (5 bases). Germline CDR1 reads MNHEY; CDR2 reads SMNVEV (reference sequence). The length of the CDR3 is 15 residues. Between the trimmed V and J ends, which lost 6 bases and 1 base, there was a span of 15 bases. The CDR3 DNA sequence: TGTGCCAGCAGCTCCCCCCAGGGAGGTAACTATGGCTACACCTTC. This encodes CASSSPQGGNYGYTF.

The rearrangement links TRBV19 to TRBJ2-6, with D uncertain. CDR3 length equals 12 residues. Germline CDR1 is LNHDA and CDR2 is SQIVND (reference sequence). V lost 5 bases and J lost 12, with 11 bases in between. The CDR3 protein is CASSPNSPVLTF. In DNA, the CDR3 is TGTGCCAGTAGTCCCAATTCCCCCGTCCTGACTTTC.

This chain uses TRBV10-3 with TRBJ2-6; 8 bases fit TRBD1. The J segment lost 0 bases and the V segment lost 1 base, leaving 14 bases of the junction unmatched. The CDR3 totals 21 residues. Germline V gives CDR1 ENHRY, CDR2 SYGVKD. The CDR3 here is CAISEFFGTGRSYSGANVLTF. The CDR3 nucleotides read TGTGCCATCAGTGAGTTCTTCGGGACAGGCCGCTCTTACTCTGGGGCCAACGTCCTGACTTTC.

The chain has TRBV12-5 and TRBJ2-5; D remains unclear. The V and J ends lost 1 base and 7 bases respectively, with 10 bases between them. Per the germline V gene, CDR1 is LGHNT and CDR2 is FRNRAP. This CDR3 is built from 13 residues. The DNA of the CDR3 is TGTGCTAGTGGTTTGGGCCAGAAAGTGACCCAGTACTTC. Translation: CASGLGQKVTQYF.

The CDR3 loop reads CASSHALAGGSDTQYF. The CDR3, as DNA: TGTGCCAGCAGCCACGCCCTAGCGGGGGGATCAGATACGCAGTATTTT. The genes are TRBV3-1 and TRBJ2-3; 11 nucleotides line up with TRBD2. J gave up 4 bases and V 3 bases, and 6 bases lay outside the gene matches. The CDR3 contains 16 residues. Germline CDR1 is LGHDT and CDR2 is YNNKEL (reference sequence).

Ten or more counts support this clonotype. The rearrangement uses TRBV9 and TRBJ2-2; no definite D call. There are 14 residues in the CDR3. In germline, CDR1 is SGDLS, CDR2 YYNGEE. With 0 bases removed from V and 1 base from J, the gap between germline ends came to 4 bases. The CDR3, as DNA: TGTGCCAGCAGCGTAGTTGGGAACACCGGGGAGCTGTTTTTT. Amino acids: CASSVVGNTGELFF.

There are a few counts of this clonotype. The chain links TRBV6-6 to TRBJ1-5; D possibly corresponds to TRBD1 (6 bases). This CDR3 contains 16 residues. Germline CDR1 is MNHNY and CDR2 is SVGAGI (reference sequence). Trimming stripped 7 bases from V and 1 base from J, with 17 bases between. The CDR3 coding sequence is TGTGCCAGCAACAACAGGGTGATACAAAGCAATCAGCCCCAGCATTTT. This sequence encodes CASNNRVIQSNQPQHF.

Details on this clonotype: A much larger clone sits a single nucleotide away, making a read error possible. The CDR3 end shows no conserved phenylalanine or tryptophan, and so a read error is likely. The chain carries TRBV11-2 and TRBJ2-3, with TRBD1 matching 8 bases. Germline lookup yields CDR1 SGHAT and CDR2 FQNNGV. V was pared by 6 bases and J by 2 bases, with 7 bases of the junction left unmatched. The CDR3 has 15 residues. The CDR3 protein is CASRTDRAYTDTQYL. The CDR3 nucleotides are TGTGCCAGCAGAACGGACAGGGCCTACACAGATACGCAGTATTTA.

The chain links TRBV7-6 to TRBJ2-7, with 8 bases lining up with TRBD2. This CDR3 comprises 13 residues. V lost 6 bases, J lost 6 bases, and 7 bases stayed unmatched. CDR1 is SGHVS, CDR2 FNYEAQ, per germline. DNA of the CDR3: TGTGCCAGCAGTCGGGTCGGGAGGGTCGAGCAGTACTTC. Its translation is CASSRVGRVEQYF.

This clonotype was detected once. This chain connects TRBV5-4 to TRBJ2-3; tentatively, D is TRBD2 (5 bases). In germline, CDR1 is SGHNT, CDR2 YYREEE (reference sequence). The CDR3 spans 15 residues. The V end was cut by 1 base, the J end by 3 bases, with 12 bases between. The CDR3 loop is CASSLPGLGTDTQYF. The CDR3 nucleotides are TGTGCCAGCAGCTTGCCGGGGTTGGGAACAGATACGCAGTATTTT.

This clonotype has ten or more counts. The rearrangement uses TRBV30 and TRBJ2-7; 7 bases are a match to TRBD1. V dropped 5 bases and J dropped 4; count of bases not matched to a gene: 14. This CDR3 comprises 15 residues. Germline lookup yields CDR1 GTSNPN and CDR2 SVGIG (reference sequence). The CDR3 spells CAWQMGAGGWYEQYF. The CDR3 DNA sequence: TGTGCCTGGCAAATGGGGGCAGGGGGTTGGTACGAGCAGTACTTC.

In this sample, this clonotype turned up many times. Here the CDR3 DNA reads TGTGCCAGCAGTCCCCGGAGTAGCCGAGATACGCAGTATTTT. The encoded protein is CASSPRSSRDTQYF. The V call is TRBV27, the J call TRBJ2-3; D remains ambiguous. V lost 5 bases, J lost 5 bases, and 14 bases lay in between. Germline V gives CDR1 MNHEY, CDR2 SMNVEV (reference sequence). CDR3 size: 14 residues.

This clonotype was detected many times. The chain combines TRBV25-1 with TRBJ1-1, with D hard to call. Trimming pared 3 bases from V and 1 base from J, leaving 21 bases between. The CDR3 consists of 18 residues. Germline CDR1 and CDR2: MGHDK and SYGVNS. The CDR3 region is CASSDGDTRIKPNTEAFF. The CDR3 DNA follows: TGTGCCAGCAGTGATGGAGACACGAGGATTAAACCGAACACTGAAGCTTTCTTT.

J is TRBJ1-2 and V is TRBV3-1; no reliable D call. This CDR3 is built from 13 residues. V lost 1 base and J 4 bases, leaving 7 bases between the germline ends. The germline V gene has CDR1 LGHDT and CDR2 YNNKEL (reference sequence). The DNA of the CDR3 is TGTGCCAGCAGCCAAGGAGCTGTCTATGGCTACACCTTC. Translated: CASSQGAVYGYTF. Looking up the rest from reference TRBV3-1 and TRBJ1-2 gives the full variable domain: DTAVSQTPKYLVTQMGNDKSIKCEQNLGHDTMYWYKQDSKKFLKIMFSYNNKELIINETVPNRFSPKSPDKAHLNLHINSLELGDSAVYFCASSQGAVYGYTFGSGTRLTVV.